The following is a T cell receptor beta chain sequence with its context. The table lists this clonotype with many counts. The target of this receptor is not known. Nothing much larger sits one base from this clone, and base qualities are not available. Taken from cysteine to phenylalanine, the CDR3 has 17 residues. The read is trimmed to its CDR3 DNA, 51 bases read in frame from base 1. The V end gives up 4 bases and the J end 4 bases, leaving 13 bases in the junction not matched to a gene. In the germline V gene, CDR1 corresponds to SGHVS and CDR2 to FNYEAQ. TCR alpha and beta CDR3 regions were amplified with the iRepertoire nested amplicon-rescue multiplex PCR (arm-PCR) platform from RNA. For one-step reverse transcription and amplification, about 95-450 ng of tissue mRNA or PBMC total RNA was used as input. Following bead purification, Illumina adapters were added through a secondary multiplex PCR, and the libraries were then gel-purified between 200 and 400 bp. Internal 6-nucleotide barcodes were carried by the libraries and were used for demultiplexing. Sequencing of the libraries was done on an Illumina MiSeq using 2x220 or 2x250 nucleotide paired-end reads. Regarding the original processing steps: Paired reads were merged with FLASH 1.2.11 and aligned to the GRCh37 human genome with BWA-MEM before extracting TRA and TRB reads. An IMGT-derived reference of cassette sequences and CDR3 motifs, with pseudogenes included, was used for V and J assignment. Three-frame translation of reads was performed, and productive CDR3s were defined as those with a C...FGXG motif and no stop codons. A clonotype was defined as a unique combination of a V-J cassette pair and a CDR3 amino acid sequence. Reads were filtered by Hamming distance, thresholded by each sample's sequence error rate in mapped regions. The raw public data were reprocessed by TCRdb itself: fastp quality trimming at Q25, MiXCR clonotype calling, in-frame beta chains only. Entries that share a CDR3 protein sequence are merged under the most common genes and DNA. What appears here as the V and J calls and clone size reflects TCRdb's work, not the paper's. The table for this sample lists some 40,000 distinct CDR3 sequences; 20% to 25% of them were counted only once. Of the sample, 6% to 7% is held by the ten largest clones.

This sample is part of a study of glioma-infiltrating T cells (dated by TCRdb to about 2016). As for the study more broadly: Glioma tissue, non-neoplastic brain tissue and matched peripheral blood mononuclear cells were used as sources from which TCR alpha- and beta-chain repertoires were sequenced. The paired cohort was made up of three low-grade glioma patients, eight primary glioblastoma patients and three non-glioma patients who contributed non-neoplastic brain tissue. To measure divergence between tissue and blood T-cell populations, each tissue-infiltrating repertoire was compared with the peripheral blood repertoire of the same patient. The full study reports these points: Very few CDR3 sequences were found to be shared between tissue and blood, and this scarcity was attributed to high CDR3 diversity and limited sampling. Small numbers underpinned the group comparisons: roughly eight glioblastoma patients, three low-grade glioma patients and three non-neoplastic patients. VJ-independent divergence between tissue and blood was found to be below expectation in non-neoplastic patients but above expectation in all gliomas, particularly low-grade gliomas.

The clonotype originates from a human donor with low-grade glioma or glioblastoma, undergoing nonglioma brain surgery, or in good health (not recorded which). Here the chain combines TRBV7-6 and TRBJ1-3; 7 middle bases align to TRBD1. Sequences were obtained from glioma tissue, nonneoplastic brain tissue, or PBMCs (not recorded which). The CDR3: CASSSEWGRGPGNTIYF. The base sequence is TGTGCCAGCAGCTCGGAATGGGGTAGGGGGCCAGGAAACACCATATATTTT.